The TCR beta chain described here comes from a study of T cells after yellow fever vaccination. TCRdb recomputed calls from the 5' RACE reads with MiXCR, one row per CDR3 protein. Of about 550,000 distinct CDR3 sequences detected, 19% appear once; the ten largest clones hold roughly 13%. This CDR3 region has 14 residues. In germline, CDR1 is MNHEY, CDR2 SVGEGT. V was clipped by 4 bases and J by 4 bases; unmatched bases: 6. This chain uses TRBV6-2 or TRBV6-3 with TRBJ2-7; 8 bases fit TRBD2. Source: PBMCs, taken 15 days after the yellow fever booster vaccination. This TCR derives from a young man who received the YFV17D yellow fever vaccine. The CDR3 here is CASSLLAESYEQYF. The CDR3 coding sequence is TGTGCCAGCAGTTTACTAGCGGAGTCTTACGAGCAGTACTTC.